The 22 T cell receptor beta chains listed next were all sequenced from one sample in a study of cytomegalovirus exposure and HLA in healthy donors. This table comes from immunoSEQ multiplex PCR, and its TCRdb copy is limited to in-frame clones, with some not included. Of 95,000 to 150,000 clones detected, around 94% appear once; the ten largest clones hold around 1.2%. Source material: PBMCs. Every receptor here comes from a woman between 18 and 30 years old in good health and CMV-seronegative.

The chain carries TRBV11-2 and TRBJ2-1, with TRBD2 identical over 8 bases. The CDR3 totals 15 residues. With V trimmed by 5 bases and J by 7 bases, 10 bases remained unmatched. Germline V gives CDR1 SGHAT, CDR2 FQNNGV. CDR3 sequence reads: CASSPGLANVNEQFF. CDR3 nucleotide sequence: TGTGCCAGCAGCCCCGGACTAGCAAATGTGAATGAGCAGTTCTTC. Full variable domain (remainder filled in from reference TRBV11-2 and TRBJ2-1): EAGVAQSPRYKIIEKRQSVAFWCNPISGHATLYWYQQILGQGPKLLIQFQNNGVVDDSQLPKDRFSAERLKGVDSTLKIQPAKLEDSAVYLCASSPGLANVNEQFFGPGTRLTVL.

This chain connects TRBV11-3 to TRBJ1-5; TRBD1 might be the D (6 bases). Trimming took 9 bases from V and 6 from J, leaving 15 bases between them. The CDR3 covers 13 residues. Germline CDR1 SGHNT, CDR2 YENEEA. The CDR3 sequence is CARNRVPSQPQHF. The CDR3 DNA reads TGTGCCAGAAACAGGGTACCCTCTCAGCCCCAGCATTTT. Using reference TRBV11-3 and TRBJ1-5 for the parts outside the CDR3, the full variable domain is EAGVVQSPRYKIIEKKQPVAFWCNPISGHNTLYWYLQNLGQGPELLIRYENEEAVDDSQLPKDRFSAERLKGVDSTLKIQPAELGDSAVYLCARNRVPSQPQHFGDGTRLSIL.

The genes are TRBV5-1 and TRBJ1-1; TRBD1 agrees at 8 bases. Germline V gene sequence: CDR1 SGHRS, CDR2 YFSETQ. Unmatched junction bases numbered 5, after V lost 3 bases and J lost 1 base. The CDR3 consists of 15 residues. CDR3 DNA sequence: TGCGCCAGCAGCTCCCAGGGGGCTGAGAACACTGAAGCTTTCTTT. Protein product: CASSSQGAENTEAFF.

The CDR3 region has the DNA TGCGCCAGCAGCTCCACAAACAGGGGGCAACATACTGAAGCTTTCTTT. Its protein is CASSSTNRGQHTEAFF. The gene calls are TRBV5-1 and TRBJ1-1; 9 bases are a match to TRBD1. The CDR3 runs 16 residues. Germline V gene sequence: CDR1 SGHRS, CDR2 YFSETQ. The V segment lost 3 bases and the J segment 5 bases; nucleotides outside the gene matches: 11. Complete variable domain (other parts from reference TRBV5-1 and TRBJ1-1): KAGVTQTPRYLIKTRGQQVTLSCSPISGHRSVSWYQQTPGQGLQFLFEYFSETQRNKGNFPGRFSGRQFSNSRSEMNVSTLELGDSALYLCASSSTNRGQHTEAFFGQGTRLTVV.

The chain employs TRBV7-6 and TRBJ1-1; the match to TRBD1 covers 10 bases. Germline V gene sequence: CDR1 SGHVS, CDR2 FNYEAQ. The length of the CDR3 is 16 residues. V gave up 5 bases and J gave up 6 bases; unmatched junction bases: 12. CDR3 protein: CASSRGQGRGRPEAFF. DNA of the CDR3: TGTGCCAGCAGCAGGGGACAGGGGAGGGGGCGGCCTGAAGCTTTCTTT.

This CDR3 reads CASSFTGGGAETQYF. The CDR3 region has the DNA TGTGCCAGCAGCTTTACAGGGGGTGGGGCAGAGACCCAGTACTTC. V usage is TRBV7-9 and J usage is TRBJ2-5, with 8 nucleotides matching TRBD1. The CDR3 is 15 residues long. CDR1 is SEHNR and CDR2 is FQNEAQ in the germline V gene (reference sequence). The J segment lost 4 bases and the V segment lost 3 bases, leaving 7 bases of the junction unmatched.

The V and J genes are TRBV6-5 and TRBJ2-7; tentative D call: TRBD1 (5 bases). CDR3 length: 16 amino acids. Trimming took off 0 bases at V and 3 bases at J, with 15 bases between the two ends. In germline, CDR1 is MNHEY, CDR2 SVGAGI. The CDR3 spells CASSYSTGTGLYEQYF. In DNA, the CDR3 is TGTGCCAGCAGTTACTCGACGGGCACAGGCCTCTACGAGCAGTACTTC.

The gene calls are TRBV28 and TRBJ1-1, with 8 bases aligning to TRBD1. The J segment lost 5 bases and the V segment lost 5 bases, leaving 10 bases of the junction unmatched. The CDR3 contains 15 residues. CDR1 is MDHEN, CDR2 SYDVKM, per germline. This chain's CDR3 is CASSPGQGPRTEAFF. The CDR3 DNA sequence: TGTGCCAGCAGTCCTGGACAGGGCCCGAGGACTGAAGCTTTCTTT. Full variable domain (missing parts from reference TRBV28 and TRBJ1-1): DVKVTQSSRYLVKRTGEKVFLECVQDMDHENMFWYRQDPGLGLRLIYFSYDVKMKEKGDIPEGYSVSREKKERFSLILESASTNQTSMYLCASSPGQGPRTEAFFGQGTRLTVV.

V and J are TRBV9 and TRBJ1-1, with D possibly being TRBD1 (5 bases). Between the trimmed V and J ends, which lost 3 bases and 0 bases, there was a span of 12 bases. This CDR3 has 15 amino acids. The V gene's germline CDR1 is SGDLS and CDR2 YYNGEE. The CDR3 spells CASSEQRGVNTEAFF. In DNA, the CDR3 is TGTGCCAGCAGCGAGCAAAGGGGTGTGAACACTGAAGCTTTCTTT.

The genes are TRBV27 and TRBJ2-3; 9 bases agree with TRBD1. Trimming cost V 8 bases and J 5 bases; bases outside gene matches: 17. The CDR3 has 17 residues. Germline-derived CDR1 and CDR2 are MNHEY and SMNVEV (reference sequence). DNA of the CDR3: TGTGCCAGCGGCCTAGAAGTGGGACAGGGAGTCGTAGATACGCAGTATTTT. It encodes CASGLEVGQGVVDTQYF.

The chain employs TRBV30 and TRBJ1-6, with D possibly being TRBD1 (6 bases). CDR3 length: 13 amino acids. Germline loops: CDR1 GTSNPN, CDR2 SVGIG (reference sequence). Trimming stripped 4 bases from V and 6 bases from J, with 10 bases between. CDR3 bases: TGTGCCTGGAACGGACAGAGTAATTCACCCCTCCACTTT. Translation: CAWNGQSNSPLHF.

The chain uses TRBV27 and TRBJ2-1, with D possibly matching TRBD2 (5 bases). This CDR3 spans 16 amino acids. The germline CDR1 and CDR2 sequences are MNHEY and SMNVEV (reference sequence). Trimming left V 3 bases short and J 2 bases short, with 14 bases between. The CDR3 loop reads CASSFGGPTAYNEQFF. The CDR3, as DNA: TGTGCCAGCAGTTTTGGCGGGCCGACTGCCTACAATGAGCAGTTCTTC.

The chain has TRBV2 and TRBJ2-2; TRBD2 aligns across 7 bases. Germline values: CDR1 SNHLY, CDR2 FYNNEI. CDR3 length equals 14 residues. V lost 4 bases, J lost 4 bases, and 3 bases stayed unmatched. The CDR3 spells CASSASGVTGELFF. The CDR3 DNA is TGTGCCAGCAGTGCTAGCGGAGTCACCGGGGAGCTGTTTTTT. Looking up the rest from reference TRBV2 and TRBJ2-2 gives the full variable domain: EPEVTQTPSHQVTQMGQEVILRCVPISNHLYFYWYRQILGQKVEFLVSFYNNEISEKSEIFDDQFSVERPDGSNFTLKIRSTKLEDSAMYFCASSASGVTGELFFGEGSRLTVL.

The genes are TRBV7-9 and TRBJ2-3; no clear D gene. The CDR3 is made up of 16 amino acids. CDR1 is SEHNR and CDR2 is FQNEAQ in the germline V gene (reference sequence). Deletions cut 5 bases from V and 1 base from J, with 16 bases between. The CDR3 reads CASSPGRAPGTDTQYF. As DNA, the CDR3 is TGTGCCAGCAGCCCTGGTCGAGCGCCTGGCACAGATACGCAGTATTTT.

V gene TRBV9 combines with J gene TRBJ2-3; TRBD2 aligns across 11 bases. The CDR3 has 16 amino acids. V lost 0 bases to trimming and J lost 6 bases; unmatched junction nucleotides: 6. The germline V gene has CDR1 SGDLS and CDR2 YYNGEE. CDR3 amino acids: CASSVVLAGASDTQYF. The DNA for the CDR3 is TGTGCCAGCAGCGTAGTACTAGCGGGGGCCTCGGATACGCAGTATTTT.

This clone is a singleton in its sample. The J gene is TRBJ1-5, the V gene TRBV28, with D possibly being TRBD1 (5 bases). CDR3 length: 14 amino acids. Germline V gene data show CDR1 as MDHEN and CDR2 as SYDVKM. Trimming left V 7 bases short and J 4 bases short, with 14 bases between. The CDR3, as DNA: TGTGCCAGCACCGGACACTCTCCAAATCAGCCCCAGCATTTT. This encodes CASTGHSPNQPQHF.

The rearrangement links TRBV30 to TRBJ2-7, with 10 bases that match TRBD1. Germline CDR1 reads GTSNPN; CDR2 reads SVGIG (reference sequence). This CDR3 spans 15 amino acids. V lost 5 bases, J lost 5 bases, and 12 bases stayed unmatched. The CDR3 region has the DNA TGTGCCTGGTCCCGGGAGACAGGGGGCGGCGACGAGCAGTACTTC. Translating it yields CAWSRETGGGDEQYF.

This chain uses TRBV19 with TRBJ2-7; TRBD1 aligns across 7 bases. V dropped 9 bases and J dropped 6; count of bases not matched to a gene: 11. CDR3 length equals 13 residues. Germline CDR1 and CDR2: LNHDA and SQIVND (reference sequence). The CDR3 spells CARPQTGFVEQYF. The CDR3 coding sequence is TGTGCCAGGCCGCAGACAGGGTTCGTCGAGCAGTACTTC.

CDR3 DNA sequence: TGTGCCAGCAGTTTACCGGGACAGGGGGCCTACGAGCAGTACTTC. Its translation is CASSLPGQGAYEQYF. This chain connects TRBV28 to TRBJ2-7, with 11 positions matching TRBD1. CDR1 MDHEN and CDR2 SYDVKM come from the germline V gene. The CDR3 has 15 amino acids. Trimming at V came to 2 bases and at J to 2 bases, leaving 2 bases not matched to a gene.

The V gene is TRBV27, the J gene TRBJ1-2; D is uncertain. The ends were cut back, 3 bases at V and 6 bases at J, with 17 bases in the middle. This CDR3 has 15 amino acids. The germline CDR1 and CDR2 sequences are MNHEY and SMNVEV (reference sequence). The CDR3 is CASSLEGALGDGYTF. The CDR3 DNA reads TGTGCCAGCAGTTTGGAGGGAGCCCTCGGGGATGGCTACACCTTC.

The V and J genes are TRBV7-9 and TRBJ2-7, with 10 bases aligning to TRBD1. Per the germline V gene, CDR1 is SEHNR and CDR2 is FQNEAQ (reference sequence). The V gene end was trimmed by 4 bases and the J gene end by 3 bases; junction bases not matched to a gene: 9. The CDR3 is made up of 16 amino acids. The CDR3 DNA is TGTGCCAGCAGCTCCCCCCGGGACAGGGGCTTCTACGAGCAGTACTTC. It translates to CASSSPRDRGFYEQYF.

This clone has just a few counts. This chain uses TRBV6-1 with TRBJ2-7, with 9 bases identical to TRBD2. The CDR3 contains 13 residues. Germline V gives CDR1 MNHNS, CDR2 SASEGT. V was pared by 4 bases and J by 2 bases, with 0 bases of the junction left unmatched. The CDR3 DNA sequence: TGTGCCAGCAGTGGGACTAGCGCCTACGAGCAGTACTTC. Translation gives CASSGTSAYEQYF.